This is a list of T cell receptor beta chains from one sample in a study of shared clonotypes between healthy human individuals. TCRdb's table, derived via immunoSEQ multiplex PCR, lists solely in-frame clones and lacks some. This sample carries millions of clones, 85% to 95% of them seen once, and the ten largest clones take about 1.8%. The sequenced sample was naive CD8+ T cells from PBMCs. The source of these receptors is a man younger than 35 in good health. Some clones in this sample may be carry-over from other donors' samples. Each CDR3 is given with its conserved first and last residue. A D gene is named only where the DNA matches it firmly. Clone size is given for some rows only: seen once, a few or many times, or a class if the clone is expanded.

TRBV27	-	TRBJ2-7	-	TGTGCCAGCAGTTTAAAGAGGGTTGGCAGCTCCTACGAGCAGTACTTC	CASSLKRVGSSYEQYF
TRBV13	-	TRBJ1-5	-	TGTGCCAGCAGCCAGGGACGCAGCAATCAGCCCCAGCATTTT	CASSQGRSNQPQHF
TRBV28	-	TRBJ1-5	-	TGTGCCAGCAGTTGGGCTCGTAGCAATCAGCCCCAGCATTTT	CASSWARSNQPQHF
TRBV7-9	-	TRBJ2-7	-	TGTGCCAGCAGTGGCCTTTTACACTACGAGCAGTACTTC	CASSGLLHYEQYF
TRBV7-9	-	TRBJ2-5	-	TGTGCCAGCAGCTCGGAGGGGTTGTGGGAGACCCAGTACTTC	CASSSEGLWETQYF
TRBV7-9	-	TRBJ1-6	-	TGTGCCAGCAGCTACCAAACGGGGTCACCCCTCCACTTT	CASSYQTGSPLHF
TRBV27	-	TRBJ2-3	TRBD2	TGTGCCAGCATGCAACTAGCGGGAGTCGGAAGTACGCAGTATTTT	CASMQLAGVGSTQYF
TRBV7-8	-	TRBJ2-7	-	TGTGCCAGCAGCTTATATCGGACCCTGACCTACGAGCAGTACTTC	CASSLYRTLTYEQYF
TRBV28	-	TRBJ1-1	-	TGTGCCAGCAGTCGGGCCCACGGGAGGAACACTGAAGCTTTCTTT	CASSRAHGRNTEAFF
TRBV5-3	-	TRBJ2-3	TRBD2	TGTGCCAGAAGCTTGTTATTTAGCGGGAGAAATTGGGGAGATACGCAGTATTTT	CARSLLFSGRNWGDTQYF
TRBV27	-	TRBJ2-2	TRBD2	TGTGCCAGCAGTCCACTCCCCCCCGTGCCCCGGGGGGACGGGGAGCTGTTTTTT	CASSPLPPVPRGDGELFF
TRBV27	-	TRBJ2-2	-	TGTGCCAGCAGTTTTGGCTTTGGGAAAGCCTCGGGGAAGCTGTTTTTT	CASSFGFGKASGKLFF
TRBV2	-	TRBJ2-3	TRBD1	TGTGCCAGCAGTTCGGGACAGACCCTCCCAGATACGCAGTATTTT	CASSSGQTLPDTQYF
TRBV5-5	-	TRBJ2-2	-	TGTGCCAGCAGCCACCCCCGGCGGCTGAACACCGGGGAGCTGTTTTTT	CASSHPRRLNTGELFF
TRBV4-2	-	TRBJ2-7	TRBD2	TGTGCCAGCAGCCAAGTGCTAGCGGTTACCTACGAGCAGTACTTC	CASSQVLAVTYEQYF
TRBV11-1	-	TRBJ2-7	-	TGTGCCAGCAGCCCCGGGACCTACGAGCAGTACTTC	CASSPGTYEQYF
TRBV13	once	TRBJ2-1	TRBD1	TGTGCCAGCAATACCGGGACAGGGTACAATGAGCAGTTCTTC	CASNTGTGYNEQFF
TRBV5-1	once	TRBJ2-1	TRBD1	TGCGCCAGCAGCTTGTTAGTCCAGGACAGGGATTTATTGGCAATTGGGGCCAATGAGCAGTTCTTC	CASSLLVQDRDLLAIGANEQFF
TRBV27	-	TRBJ1-1	-	TGTGCCAGCAGTTTTGGGGTCATGAACACTGAAGCTTTCTTT	CASSFGVMNTEAFF
TRBV18	-	TRBJ2-3	TRBD2	TGTGCCAGCTCACCACCGGAGGGACTAGCCCTTAGGGATACGCAGTATTTT	CASSPPEGLALRDTQYF
TRBV6-5	once	TRBJ1-2	-	TGTGCCAGCAGTCCCACCTCTTATGGCTACACCTTC	CASSPTSYGYTF
TRBV6-5	-	TRBJ2-2	-	TGTGCCAGCAGTTGGGAGAGGGGACCCGGGGAGCTGTTTTTT	CASSWERGPGELFF
TRBV6-5	-	TRBJ2-7	TRBD1	TGTGCCAGCAGTGGGACAGGGTTCAGCTACGAGCAGTACTTC	CASSGTGFSYEQYF
TRBV28	-	TRBJ1-5	TRBD1	TGTGCCAGCAGCTTCCGACAGGGGTCTTCGACCCAGCATTTT	CASSFRQGSSTQHF
TRBV28	-	TRBJ2-7	TRBD1	TGTGCCAGCAGCCAAGGCTCAGGGGGCGCCTCTGAGCAGTACTTC	CASSQGSGGASEQYF
TRBV27	-	TRBJ1-2	-	TGTGCCAGCAGTCGAACAGCCCTTAACTATGGCTACACCTTC	CASSRTALNYGYTF
TRBV2	once	TRBJ1-2	-	TGTGCCAGCAGTCCGACCTCTGGGGGAATCGACAACTATGGCTACACCTTC	CASSPTSGGIDNYGYTF
TRBV2	-	TRBJ2-7	-	TGTGCCAGCAGTGGGGGACAAAGCTCCTACGAGCAGTACTTC	CASSGGQSSYEQYF
TRBV9	-	TRBJ2-5	TRBD1	TGTGCCAGCAGCGCCGGACAGGGGGGTCAAGAGACCCAGTACTTC	CASSAGQGGQETQYF
TRBV30	-	TRBJ2-2	TRBD2	TGTGCCCGCCCGGCGGCGGGAGGGCCCGGGGAGCTGTTTTTT	CARPAAGGPGELFF
TRBV10-3	-	TRBJ1-2	-	TGTGCCATCAGTGAACTTCGGGAGAACTATGGCTACACCTTC	CAISELRENYGYTF